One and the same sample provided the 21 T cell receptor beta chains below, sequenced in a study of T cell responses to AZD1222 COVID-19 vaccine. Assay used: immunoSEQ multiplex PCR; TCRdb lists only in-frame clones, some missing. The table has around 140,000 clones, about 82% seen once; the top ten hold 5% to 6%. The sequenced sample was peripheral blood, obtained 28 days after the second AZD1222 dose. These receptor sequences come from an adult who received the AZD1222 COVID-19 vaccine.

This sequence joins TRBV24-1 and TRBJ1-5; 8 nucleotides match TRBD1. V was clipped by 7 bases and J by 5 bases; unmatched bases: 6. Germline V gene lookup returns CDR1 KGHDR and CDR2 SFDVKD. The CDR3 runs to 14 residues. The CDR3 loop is CATSPGGRDQPQHF. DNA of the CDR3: TGTGCCACCAGCCCAGGGGGCCGGGATCAGCCCCAGCATTTT.

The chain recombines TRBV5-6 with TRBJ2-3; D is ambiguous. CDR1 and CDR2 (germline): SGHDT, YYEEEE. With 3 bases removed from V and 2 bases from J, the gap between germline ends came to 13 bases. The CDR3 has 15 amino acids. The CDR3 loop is CASSWSPVLTDTQYF. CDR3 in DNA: TGTGCCAGCAGCTGGAGCCCTGTCCTCACAGATACGCAGTATTTT.

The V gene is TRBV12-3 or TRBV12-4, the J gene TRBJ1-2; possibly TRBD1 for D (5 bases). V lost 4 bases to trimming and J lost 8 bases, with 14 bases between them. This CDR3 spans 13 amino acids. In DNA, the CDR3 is TGTGCCAGCAGTTCATGGGACTTGCCGGGCTACACCTTC. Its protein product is CASSSWDLPGYTF.

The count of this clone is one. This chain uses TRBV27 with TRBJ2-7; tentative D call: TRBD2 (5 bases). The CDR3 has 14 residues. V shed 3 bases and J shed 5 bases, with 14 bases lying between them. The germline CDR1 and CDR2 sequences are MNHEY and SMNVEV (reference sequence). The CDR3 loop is CASSLSRRAHEQYF. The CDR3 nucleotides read TGTGCCAGCAGTTTGTCTAGGCGGGCCCACGAGCAGTACTTC.

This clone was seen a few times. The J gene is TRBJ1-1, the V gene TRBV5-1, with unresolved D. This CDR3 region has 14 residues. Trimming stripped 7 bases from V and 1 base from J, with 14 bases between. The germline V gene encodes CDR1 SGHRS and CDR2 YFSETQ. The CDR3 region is CASSDWEPNTEAFF. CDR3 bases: TGCGCCAGCTCAGACTGGGAGCCGAACACTGAAGCTTTCTTT.

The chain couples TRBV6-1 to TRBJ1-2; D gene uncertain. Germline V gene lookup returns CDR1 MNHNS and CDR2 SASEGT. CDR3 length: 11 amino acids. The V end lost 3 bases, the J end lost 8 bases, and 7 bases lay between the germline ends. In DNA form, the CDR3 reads TGTGCCAGCAGTGAGACAAGGGGCTACACCTTC. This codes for CASSETRGYTF.

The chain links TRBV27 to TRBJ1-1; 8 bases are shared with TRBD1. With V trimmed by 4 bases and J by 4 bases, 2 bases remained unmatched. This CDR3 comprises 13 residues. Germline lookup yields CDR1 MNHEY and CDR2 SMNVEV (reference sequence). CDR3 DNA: TGTGCCAGCAGTTCCGGACAGGGCACTGAAGCTTTCTTT. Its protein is CASSSGQGTEAFF.

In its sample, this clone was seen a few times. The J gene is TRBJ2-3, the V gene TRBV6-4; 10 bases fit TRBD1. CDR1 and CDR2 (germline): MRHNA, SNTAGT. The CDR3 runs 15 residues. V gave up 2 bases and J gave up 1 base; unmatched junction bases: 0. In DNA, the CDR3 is TGTGCCAGCAGTGACGGGACAGGGGGCACAGATACGCAGTATTTT. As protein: CASSDGTGGTDTQYF.

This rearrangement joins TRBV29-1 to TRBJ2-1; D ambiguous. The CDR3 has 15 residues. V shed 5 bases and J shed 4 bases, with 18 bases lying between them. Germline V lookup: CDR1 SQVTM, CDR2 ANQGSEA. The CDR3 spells CSVTEMSVGYNEQFF. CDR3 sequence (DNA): TGCAGCGTTACCGAAATGAGTGTCGGGTACAATGAGCAGTTCTTC.

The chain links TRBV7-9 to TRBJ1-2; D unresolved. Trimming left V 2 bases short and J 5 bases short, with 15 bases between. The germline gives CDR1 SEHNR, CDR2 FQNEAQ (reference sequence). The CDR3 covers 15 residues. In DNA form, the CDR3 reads TGTGCCAGCAGCTTAATGGAGGGAAGTAGATATGGCTACACCTTC. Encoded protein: CASSLMEGSRYGYTF.

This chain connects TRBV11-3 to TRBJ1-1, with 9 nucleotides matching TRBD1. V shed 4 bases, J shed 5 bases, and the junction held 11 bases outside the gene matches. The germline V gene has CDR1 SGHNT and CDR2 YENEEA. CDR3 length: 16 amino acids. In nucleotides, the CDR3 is TGTGCCAGCAGCTCGGGACAGGGCCCCGCGGGTACTGAAGCTTTCTTT. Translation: CASSSGQGPAGTEAFF.

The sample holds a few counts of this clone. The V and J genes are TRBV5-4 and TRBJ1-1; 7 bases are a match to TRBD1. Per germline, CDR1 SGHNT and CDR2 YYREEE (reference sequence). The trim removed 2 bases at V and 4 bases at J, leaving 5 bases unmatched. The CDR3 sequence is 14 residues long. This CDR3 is CASSFKTGSTEAFF. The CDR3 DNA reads TGTGCCAGCAGCTTCAAGACAGGGTCCACTGAAGCTTTCTTT.

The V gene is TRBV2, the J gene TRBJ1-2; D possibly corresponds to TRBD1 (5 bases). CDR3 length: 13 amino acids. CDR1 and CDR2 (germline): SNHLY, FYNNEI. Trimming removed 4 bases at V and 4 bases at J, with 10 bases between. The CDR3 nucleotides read TGTGCCAGCAGTGGGGGGTGGAGCTATGGCTACACCTTC. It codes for CASSGGWSYGYTF.

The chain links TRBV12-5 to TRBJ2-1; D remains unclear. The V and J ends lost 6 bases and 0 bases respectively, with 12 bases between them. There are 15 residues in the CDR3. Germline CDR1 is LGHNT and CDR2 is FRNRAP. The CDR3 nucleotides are TGTGCTAGTGGGCCCCAGGCCTTCTCCTACAATGAGCAGTTCTTC. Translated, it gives CASGPQAFSYNEQFF.

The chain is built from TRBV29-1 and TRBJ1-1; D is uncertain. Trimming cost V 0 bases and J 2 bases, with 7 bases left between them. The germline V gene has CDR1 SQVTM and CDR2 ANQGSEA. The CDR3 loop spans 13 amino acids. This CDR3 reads CSVEDGVNTEAFF. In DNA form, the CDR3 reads TGCAGCGTTGAAGATGGGGTAAACACTGAAGCTTTCTTT.

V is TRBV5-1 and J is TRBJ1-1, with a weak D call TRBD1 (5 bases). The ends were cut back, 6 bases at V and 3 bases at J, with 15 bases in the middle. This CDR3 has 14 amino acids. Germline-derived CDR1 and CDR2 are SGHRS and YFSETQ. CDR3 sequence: CASTQGELHTEAFF. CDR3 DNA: TGCGCCAGCACGCAGGGAGAGCTTCACACTGAAGCTTTCTTT.

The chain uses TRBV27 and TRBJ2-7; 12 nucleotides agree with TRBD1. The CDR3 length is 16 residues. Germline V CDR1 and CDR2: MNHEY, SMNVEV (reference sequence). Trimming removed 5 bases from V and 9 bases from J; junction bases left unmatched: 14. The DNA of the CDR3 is TGTGCCAGCAGTCCCCCGGGACAGGGGGCACAGTCTCCGCAGTACTTC. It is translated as CASSPPGQGAQSPQYF.

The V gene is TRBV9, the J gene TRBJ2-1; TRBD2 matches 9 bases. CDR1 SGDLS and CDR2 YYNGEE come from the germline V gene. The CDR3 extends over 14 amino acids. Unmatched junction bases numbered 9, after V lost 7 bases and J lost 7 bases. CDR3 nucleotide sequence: TGTGCCAGCGAGCGGTTTAGCGGGAGTAATGAGCAGTTCTTC. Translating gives CASERFSGSNEQFF.

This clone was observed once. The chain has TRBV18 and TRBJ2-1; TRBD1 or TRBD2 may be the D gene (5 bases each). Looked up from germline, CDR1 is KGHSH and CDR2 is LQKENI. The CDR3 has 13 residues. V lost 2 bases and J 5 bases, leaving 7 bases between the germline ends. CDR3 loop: CASSPVGDNEQFF. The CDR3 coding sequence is TGTGCCAGCTCACCAGTGGGGGACAATGAGCAGTTCTTC.

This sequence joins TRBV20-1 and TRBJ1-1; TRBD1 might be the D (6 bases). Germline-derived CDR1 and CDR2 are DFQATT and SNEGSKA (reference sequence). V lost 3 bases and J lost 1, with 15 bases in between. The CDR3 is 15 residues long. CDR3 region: CSASDSGHRNTEAFF. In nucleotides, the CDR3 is TGCAGTGCTAGTGACTCGGGACATAGGAACACTGAAGCTTTCTTT.

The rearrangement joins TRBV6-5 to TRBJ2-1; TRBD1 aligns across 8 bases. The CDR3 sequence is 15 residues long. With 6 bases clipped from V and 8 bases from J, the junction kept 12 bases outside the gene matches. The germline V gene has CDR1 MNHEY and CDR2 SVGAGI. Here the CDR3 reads CASRHGQGRSDEQFF. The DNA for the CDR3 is TGTGCCAGCAGGCACGGACAGGGTAGGAGCGATGAGCAGTTCTTC.